This T cell receptor beta chain derives from a study of shared clonotypes between healthy human individuals. Genomic DNA per cell subset filled all wells of several immunoSEQ plates. Clones were read by immunoSEQ multiplex PCR, and TCRdb kept only the in-frame ones, dropping some. The repertoire holds 2 million or so clones, with about 95% as singletons. The CDR3 is made up of 16 amino acids. V was pared by 0 bases and J by 1 base, with 6 bases of the junction left unmatched. Germline CDR1 is MNHEY and CDR2 is SVGAGI. Only one count was recorded for this clone. The antigen remains unidentified. Study-wide points: Memory subsets generally showed lower estimated richness than naive subsets.

Naive CD8 cells comprised CD45RO-negative, CCR7-positively selected cells, excluding terminally differentiated effector memory CD45RA+ cells. Sequenced input: naive CD8+ T cells sorted from blood. The J gene is TRBJ2-7, the V gene TRBV6-5, with 7 bases fitting TRBD1. The receptor's source is a man between 18 and 29 years old in good health. The CDR3 sequence: CASSYSTGERSYEQYF. CDR3 nucleotide sequence: TGTGCCAGCAGTTACTCAACAGGGGAACGTTCCTACGAGCAGTACTTC.